These T cell receptor beta chains were read from a single sample in a study of blood T cell repertoires in COVID-19. Repertoires were generated with immunoSEQ multiplex PCR, while TCRdb's copy carries only in-frame clones and drops some. Of about 210,000 clones in the sample, approximately 82% were seen once. The sample comprised peripheral blood. The receptors shown here come from a man in his fifties or sixties with active or convalescent COVID-19. Each CDR3 is given without its conserved first and last residue. Each record gives: CDR3 protein, D gene, J gene, V gene. A D gene is named only where the DNA matches it firmly.

CDR3 protein: ATSGFGTTNNEQF
D gene: TRBD2
J gene: TRBJ2-1
V gene: TRBV24-1

CDR3 protein: ASSSIDRGDYGYT
D gene: TRBD1
J gene: TRBJ1-2
V gene: TRBV5-4

CDR3 protein: ASSGTAEAF
D gene: TRBD1
J gene: TRBJ1-1
V gene: TRBV18

CDR3 protein: ATSRAGQGFEQY
D gene: TRBD1
J gene: TRBJ2-7
V gene: TRBV15

CDR3 protein: ASSFLAGGGPYEQY
D gene: TRBD2
J gene: TRBJ2-7
V gene: TRBV5-1

CDR3 protein: ASSQGSGGPAYNEQF
D gene: -
J gene: TRBJ2-1
V gene: TRBV3-1/TRBV3-2

CDR3 protein: ASSPARHGYTEAF
D gene: -
J gene: TRBJ1-1
V gene: TRBV7-8

CDR3 protein: ASSLGLLETQY
D gene: -
J gene: TRBJ2-5
V gene: TRBV27

CDR3 protein: AWSALGTSGGAYEQY
D gene: TRBD2
J gene: TRBJ2-7
V gene: TRBV30

CDR3 protein: ATSDFFQGLGNEQF
D gene: -
J gene: TRBJ2-1
V gene: TRBV24-1

CDR3 protein: ASSVQGQASEKLF
D gene: TRBD1
J gene: TRBJ1-4
V gene: TRBV9

CDR3 protein: AMCPGGRNSPLH
D gene: -
J gene: TRBJ1-6
V gene: TRBV12-5

CDR3 protein: ASSRGQGLETQY
D gene: TRBD1
J gene: TRBJ2-5
V gene: TRBV5-6

CDR3 protein: ASSSRRGNTEAF
D gene: -
J gene: TRBJ1-1
V gene: TRBV19

CDR3 protein: ASLRGPANYGYT
D gene: -
J gene: TRBJ1-2
V gene: TRBV28

CDR3 protein: ASSDRSGRLETQY
D gene: TRBD2
J gene: TRBJ2-5
V gene: TRBV2